This entry describes one T cell receptor beta chain. Stated treatment: around 19 received Ad26.COV2.S at low or high dose, single or two shots; a few received placebo; per-sample allocation not given. Vaccine and placebo recipients were sampled on day 63 after the first injection. This sample was included in a study of Ad26.COV2.S vaccination and SARS-CoV-2 variants. In the study overall: In the study, Ad26.COV2.S was injected intramuscularly once, or twice 56 days apart.

Germline lookup yields CDR1 SGDLS and CDR2 YYNGEE. The V and J ends lost 3 bases and 6 bases respectively, with 15 bases between them. This CDR3 has 14 amino acids. Clones were sequenced by immunoSEQ multiplex PCR, and TCRdb holds only the in-frame ones, with some missing. Of more than 300,000 clones listed, more than 70% are singletons. The clonotype comes from a person aged 18-65 years who received the Ad26.COV2.S COVID-19 vaccine or a placebo. The sample was peripheral blood, taken in a trial of Ad26.COV2.S vaccine versus placebo. The V and J genes are TRBV9 and TRBJ1-2, with D unresolved. CDR3 protein: CASSGGTDLDGYTF. The CDR3 nucleotides read TGTGCCAGCAGCGGCGGAACAGATCTGGATGGCTACACCTTC.